These 5 T cell receptor beta chains originate from one sample sequenced in a study of T cell responses to AZD1222 COVID-19 vaccine. Sequencing used immunoSEQ multiplex PCR; TCRdb keeps in-frame clones, though not all of them. The sample records just under 75,000 clones, about 78% being singletons. The source was peripheral blood, collected 28 days after the second AZD1222 dose. These receptor sequences come from an adult who received the AZD1222 COVID-19 vaccine.

The rearrangement joins TRBV6-2 or TRBV6-3 to TRBJ1-5, with 7 bases matching TRBD1. CDR3 length: 13 residues. After removal of 6 bases from V and 9 bases from J, the junction contained 8 bases not matched to a gene. CDR1 is MNHEY and CDR2 is SVGEGT in the germline V gene. CDR3 amino acids: CASSPLTGSPQHF. CDR3 in DNA: TGTGCCAGCAGCCCCCTGACAGGGTCGCCCCAGCATTTT.

CDR3 residues: CASSVVSGGRDEQYF. The CDR3, as DNA: TGTGCCAGCAGCGTAGTGTCAGGGGGCAGGGACGAGCAGTACTTC. The rearrangement links TRBV9 to TRBJ2-7; 8 positions match TRBD1. CDR3 length: 15 residues. The J segment lost 5 bases and the V segment lost 0 bases, leaving 7 bases of the junction unmatched. Germline-derived CDR1 and CDR2 are SGDLS and YYNGEE.

The V gene is TRBV7-2, the J gene TRBJ2-7, with D unclear. CDR1 and CDR2 from the germline V gene are SGHTA and FQGNSA. With 5 bases removed from V and 1 base from J, the gap between germline ends came to 6 bases. The CDR3 totals 12 residues. The CDR3 DNA sequence: TGTGCCAGCAGCGCAGTGTCCTACGAGCAGTACTTC. Translated, it gives CASSAVSYEQYF.

This clone was seen only a few times. This chain links TRBV10-3 with TRBJ1-1; D may be TRBD1 (6 bases). The CDR3 runs 20 residues. V dropped 2 bases and J dropped 0 bases, with 25 bases sitting between them. Per germline, CDR1 ENHRY and CDR2 SYGVKD. The CDR3 DNA reads TGTGCCATCAGTGAGCCCGACTCACGGACAGCGGCAAGCATGAACACTGAAGCTTTCTTT. It is translated as CAISEPDSRTAASMNTEAFF.

V is TRBV6-5 and J is TRBJ2-3; D possibly corresponds to TRBD1 (6 bases). The germline V gene encodes CDR1 MNHEY and CDR2 SVGAGI. Deletions cut 0 bases from V and 4 bases from J, with 11 bases between. This CDR3 contains 15 residues. The CDR3 nucleotides read TGTGCCAGCAGTTACTCGAACAGGGCGTCAGATACGCAGTATTTT. Encoded protein: CASSYSNRASDTQYF.